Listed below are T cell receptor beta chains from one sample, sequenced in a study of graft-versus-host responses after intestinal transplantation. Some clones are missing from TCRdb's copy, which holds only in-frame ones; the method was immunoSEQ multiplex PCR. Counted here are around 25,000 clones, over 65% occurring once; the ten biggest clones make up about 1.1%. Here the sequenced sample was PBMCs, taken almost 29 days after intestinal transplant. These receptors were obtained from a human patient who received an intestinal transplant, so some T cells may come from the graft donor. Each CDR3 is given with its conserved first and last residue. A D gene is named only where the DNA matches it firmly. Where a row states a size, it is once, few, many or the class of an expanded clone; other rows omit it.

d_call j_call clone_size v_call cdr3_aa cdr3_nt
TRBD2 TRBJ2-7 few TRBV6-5 CASSYSGLADSYEQYF TGTGCCAGCAGTTACTCTGGACTAGCGGACTCCTACGAGCAGTACTTC
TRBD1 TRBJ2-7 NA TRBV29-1 CSAQKQGPYEQYF TGCAGCGCTCAAAAACAGGGGCCATACGAGCAGTACTTC
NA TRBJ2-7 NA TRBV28 CASSYGTNYEQYF TGTGCCAGCAGTTACGGGACAAACTACGAGCAGTACTTC
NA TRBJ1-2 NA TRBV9 CASSVDSNYGYTF TGTGCCAGCAGCGTAGACAGCAACTATGGCTACACCTTC
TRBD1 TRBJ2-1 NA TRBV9 CASSAGQGYGNEQFF TGTGCCAGCAGCGCGGGACAGGGATATGGCAATGAGCAGTTCTTC
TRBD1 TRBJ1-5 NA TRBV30 CAWSSTGTGPQTGQHF TGTGCCTGGAGTTCAACCGGGACAGGGCCTCAAACGGGCCAGCATTTT
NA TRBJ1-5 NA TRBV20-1 CSAGQPQHF TGCAGTGCAGGCCAGCCCCAGCATTTT
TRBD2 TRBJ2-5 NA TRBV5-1 CASSLPRLAGVQETQYF TGCGCCAGCAGCCTACCAAGACTAGCGGGTGTCCAAGAGACCCAGTACTTC
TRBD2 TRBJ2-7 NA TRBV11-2 CASSLDPSGGPPYEQYF TGTGCCAGCAGCTTAGATCCCTCGGGAGGGCCTCCCTACGAGCAGTACTTC
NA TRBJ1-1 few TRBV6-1 CASSAGEANTEAFF TGTGCCAGCAGTGCAGGGGAGGCGAACACTGAAGCTTTCTTT
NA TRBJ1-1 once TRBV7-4 CASSLSGRYGNTEAFF TGTGCCAGCAGCTTATCAGGTCGTTACGGGAACACTGAAGCTTTCTTT
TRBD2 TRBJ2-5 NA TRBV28 CASSPQLAGQETQYF TGTGCCAGCAGTCCCCAACTAGCGGGGCAAGAGACCCAGTACTTC
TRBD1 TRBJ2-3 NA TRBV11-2 CASSYNRGLKDTQYF TGTGCCAGCAGCTACAACAGGGGGCTAAAAGATACGCAGTATTTT
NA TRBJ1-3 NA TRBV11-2 CASSLTGTGNTIYF TGTGCCAGCAGCTTAACAGGGACTGGAAACACCATATATTTT
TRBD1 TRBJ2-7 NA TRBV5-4 CASSLARGLEQYF TGTGCCAGCAGCTTGGCCAGGGGGCTCGAGCAGTACTTC
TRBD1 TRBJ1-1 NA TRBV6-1 CASSEWERGRAFF TGTGCCAGCAGTGAGTGGGAGAGGGGGCGTGCTTTCTTT
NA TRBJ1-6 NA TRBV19 CASRLVGSPYNSPLHF TGTGCCAGTAGGTTGGTGGGGTCCCCTTATAATTCACCCCTCCACTTT
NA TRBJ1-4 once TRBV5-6 CASSSRATNEKLFF TGTGCCAGCAGTTCGAGAGCAACTAATGAAAAACTGTTTTTT
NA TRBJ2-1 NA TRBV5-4 CASSAAPRPYNEQFF TGTGCCAGCAGCGCGGCCCCGCGGCCATACAATGAGCAGTTCTTC
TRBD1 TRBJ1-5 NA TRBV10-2 CASRTGSQPQHF TGCGCCAGCAGGACAGGGAGTCAGCCCCAGCATTTT
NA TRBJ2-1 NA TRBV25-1 CASSEDSRRARYNEQFF TGTGCCAGCAGTGAAGACAGTCGGAGGGCTAGATACAATGAGCAGTTCTTC
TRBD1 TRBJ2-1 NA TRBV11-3 CASSLGTGGYNEQFF TGTGCCAGCAGCTTAGGGACAGGGGGCTACAATGAGCAGTTCTTC